The 32 T cell receptor beta chains reported below all come from one sample, sequenced in a study of identifying expanded T cells in peripheral blood. Profiling relied on immunoSEQ multiplex PCR, and the TCRdb table lists in-frame clones only, not all of them. The sample contains some 81,000 clones, about 83% of which appear only once. Input material: blood. The receptors derive from a person between 18 and 75 years old in good health.

The rearrangement links TRBV4-2 to TRBJ1-1; TRBD1 matches 8 bases. CDR1 is LGHNA, CDR2 YNFKEQ, per germline. This CDR3 has 17 residues. Germline trimming cut 4 bases from V and 1 base from J; bases unmatched to any gene: 11. DNA for the CDR3: TGTGCCAGCAGCCTTCTAAATTACGGGACAGGGAACACTGAAGCTTTCTTT. It yields the protein CASSLLNYGTGNTEAFF.

J is TRBJ1-2 and V is TRBV4-2; D uncertain. V gave up 5 bases and J gave up 5 bases, with 9 bases separating them. There are 12 residues in the CDR3. CDR1 is LGHNA and CDR2 is YNFKEQ in the germline V gene. CDR3 sequence reads: CASSSTIYGYTF. The CDR3 DNA is TGTGCCAGCAGCTCGACTATTTATGGCTACACCTTC.

The chain recombines TRBV6-5 with TRBJ1-5, with 10 bases matching TRBD1. The CDR3 is 13 amino acids. The germline V gene encodes CDR1 MNHEY and CDR2 SVGAGI. V dropped 5 bases and J dropped 10; count of bases not matched to a gene: 5. Here the CDR3 DNA reads TGTGCCAGCAGTAGGACAGGGGGGCTCCCCCAGCATTTT. Its protein product is CASSRTGGLPQHF.

The chain employs TRBV7-8 and TRBJ1-1, with a possible D match to TRBD1 (5 bases). Germline V gene data show CDR1 as SGHVS and CDR2 as FQNEAQ. V lost 5 bases to trimming and J lost 1 base, with 14 bases between them. This CDR3 contains 15 residues. CDR3 sequence: CASSPRWDPNTEAFF. The CDR3 DNA is TGTGCCAGCAGCCCCCGGTGGGACCCGAACACTGAAGCTTTCTTT.

The chain joins TRBV30 to TRBJ2-3, with TRBD1 as a possible D gene (5 bases). Germline CDR1 is GTSNPN and CDR2 is SVGIG (reference sequence). The CDR3 length is 13 residues. V was clipped by 2 bases and J by 2 bases, with 8 bases between them. The CDR3 sequence: CAWSSDITDTQYF. The CDR3 coding sequence is TGTGCCTGGAGTTCGGACATCACAGATACGCAGTATTTT.

This clone has only a few counts. The chain joins TRBV7-6 to TRBJ1-1; 8 positions agree with TRBD1. The CDR3 is 15 residues long. Losses at the gene ends were 7 bases for V and 5 bases for J; bases not matched to a gene: 12. The germline V gene has CDR1 SGHVS and CDR2 FNYEAQ. CDR3 protein: CASTNPLTGETEAFF. CDR3 nucleotide sequence: TGTGCCAGCACCAACCCACTGACAGGGGAGACTGAAGCTTTCTTT. Complete variable domain (other parts from reference TRBV7-6 and TRBJ1-1): GAGVSQSPRYKVTKRGQDVALRCDPISGHVSLYWYRQALGQGPEFLTYFNYEAQQDKSGLPNDRFSAERPEGSISTLTIQRTEQRDSAMYRCASTNPLTGETEAFFGQGTRLTVV.

The genes are TRBV5-6 and TRBJ2-4; D is undetermined. V was shortened by 1 base and J by 7 bases, with 6 bases between the two germline ends. This CDR3 has 12 residues. The germline V gene has CDR1 SGHDT and CDR2 YYEEEE. The CDR3 sequence: CASSLYGNIQYF. The CDR3 coding sequence is TGTGCCAGCAGCTTGTATGGCAACATTCAGTACTTC.

The chain carries TRBV5-4 and TRBJ2-5; 10 bases map to TRBD2. Germline V gene data show CDR1 as SGHNT and CDR2 as YYREEE (reference sequence). The CDR3 is 16 amino acids. With 0 bases clipped from V and 2 bases from J, the junction kept 4 bases outside the gene matches. For the CDR3, the DNA is TGTGCCAGCAGCTTGGGACTAGCGGGCCTACAAGAGACCCAGTACTTC. Translation: CASSLGLAGLQETQYF.

The gene calls are TRBV11-2 and TRBJ2-3; D gene ambiguous. V shed 3 bases and J shed 2 bases, with 15 bases lying between them. CDR3 size: 16 residues. CDR1 and CDR2 (germline): SGHAT, FQNNGV. The CDR3 nucleotides are TGTGCCAGCAGCTTTTCTCCAACTCGGACCACAGATACGCAGTATTTT. This translates into CASSFSPTRTTDTQYF.

This clone has a single count. This chain joins TRBV7-9 and TRBJ2-3; the D gene is possibly TRBD1 (5 bases). V lost 5 bases and J 2 bases, leaving 11 bases between the germline ends. CDR1 is SEHNR and CDR2 is FQNEAQ in the germline V gene (reference sequence). The CDR3 has 14 residues. CDR3 DNA sequence: TGTGCCAGCAGCCATGACAGTTACACAGATACGCAGTATTTT. It is translated as CASSHDSYTDTQYF.

The J gene is TRBJ1-2, the V gene TRBV6-5; TRBD1 aligns across 7 bases. The V gene end was trimmed by 7 bases and the J gene end by 8 bases; junction bases not matched to a gene: 16. This CDR3 is built from 15 residues. Per germline, CDR1 MNHEY and CDR2 SVGAGI. The CDR3 region is CASNSGTANPGGYTF. CDR3 DNA sequence: TGTGCCAGCAATTCCGGGACAGCGAACCCTGGGGGCTACACCTTC.

This clone came up once. This chain uses TRBV28 with TRBJ1-5; D might be TRBD1 (5 bases). The CDR3 contains 17 residues. Germline CDR1 is MDHEN and CDR2 is SYDVKM. V shed 2 bases and J shed 3 bases, with 17 bases lying between them. The CDR3 DNA sequence: TGTGCCAGCAGTTTAGGGGCCTTTGGGGGAGACAATCAGCCCCAGCATTTT. Amino acid sequence: CASSLGAFGGDNQPQHF.

The chain is built from TRBV5-1 and TRBJ2-2; TRBD2 agrees at 15 bases. The CDR3 length is 20 residues. Germline V gene data show CDR1 as SGHRS and CDR2 as YFSETQ. V gave up 3 bases and J gave up 4 bases; unmatched junction bases: 13. CDR3 loop: CASSWTTPGLAGGSTGELFF. The CDR3 nucleotides read TGCGCCAGCAGCTGGACTACTCCGGGACTAGCGGGGGGATCCACCGGGGAGCTGTTTTTT.

The chain combines TRBV7-2 with TRBJ1-3; possibly TRBD1 for D (5 bases). The CDR3 extends over 17 amino acids. V lost 1 base to trimming and J lost 0 bases, with 13 bases between them. Germline V lookup: CDR1 SGHTA, CDR2 FQGNSA. In DNA form, the CDR3 reads TGTGCCAGCAGCTTAGTAACAGCGAGGGGCTCTGGAAACACCATATATTTT. The encoded protein is CASSLVTARGSGNTIYF.

Only a few counts were recorded for this clone. The chain combines TRBV2 with TRBJ1-2; D is perhaps TRBD1 (5 bases). Deletions cut 4 bases from V and 4 bases from J, with 7 bases between. The CDR3 extends over 12 amino acids. CDR1 and CDR2 (germline): SNHLY, FYNNEI. The CDR3 DNA is TGTGCCAGCAGTGCGGGGCTCTATGGCTACACCTTC. Encoded protein: CASSAGLYGYTF.

The chain joins TRBV6-5 to TRBJ2-5; D is undetermined. There are 13 residues in the CDR3. The germline V gene encodes CDR1 MNHEY and CDR2 SVGAGI. V was trimmed by 7 bases and J by 2 bases, leaving 11 bases between them. Written as DNA, the CDR3 is TGTGCCAGCATTGAGGCAGGTCAAGAGACCCAGTACTTC. Protein product: CASIEAGQETQYF.

The gene calls are TRBV5-8 and TRBJ2-7; 9 bases are a match to TRBD1. V was clipped by 1 base and J by 3 bases; unmatched bases: 14. The CDR3 has 18 residues. Per the germline V gene, CDR1 is SGHTS and CDR2 is YDEGEE. CDR3 amino acids: CASSLWGTDRGIYYEQYF. CDR3 DNA sequence: TGTGCCAGCAGCTTGTGGGGGACGGACAGGGGAATATACTACGAGCAGTACTTC.

The CDR3, as DNA: TGTGCCAGCAGAGGTTACCAAGAGACCCAGTACTTC. As protein: CASRGYQETQYF. The chain links TRBV2 to TRBJ2-5; D is undetermined. The CDR3 extends over 12 amino acids. The germline gives CDR1 SNHLY, CDR2 FYNNEI. V was trimmed by 6 bases and J by 0 bases, leaving 5 bases between them. Drawing the rest from reference TRBV2 and TRBJ2-5, the complete variable domain is EPEVTQTPSHQVTQMGQEVILRCVPISNHLYFYWYRQILGQKVEFLVSFYNNEISEKSEIFDDQFSVERPDGSNFTLKIRSTKLEDSAMYFCASRGYQETQYFGPGTRLLVL.

This sequence joins TRBV6-5 and TRBJ1-5; no firm D call. Deletions cut 0 bases from V and 2 bases from J, with 8 bases between. CDR3 length: 15 residues. Germline V gene lookup returns CDR1 MNHEY and CDR2 SVGAGI. The chain's CDR3 is CASSYSGGGNQPQHF. As DNA, the CDR3 is TGTGCCAGCAGTTACTCGGGCGGGGGCAATCAGCCCCAGCATTTT.

V usage is TRBV4-3 and J usage is TRBJ2-7, with a possible D match to TRBD1 (7 bases). CDR3 length: 15 residues. Germline lookup yields CDR1 LGHNA and CDR2 YSLEER. Trimming removed 3 bases from V and 3 bases from J, with 15 bases in between. The CDR3 sequence: CASSQESGGLYEQYF. In DNA, the CDR3 is TGCGCCAGCAGCCAGGAATCAGGGGGGCTCTACGAGCAGTACTTC.

The chain is built from TRBV20-1 and TRBJ2-4; D is possibly TRBD1 (5 bases). CDR3 size: 11 residues. Trimming left V 7 bases short and J 8 bases short, with 12 bases between. Germline lookup yields CDR1 DFQATT and CDR2 SNEGSKA (reference sequence). CDR3 sequence (DNA): TGCAGTGGTAGGGGTGGGGACATTCAGTACTTC. It specifies CSGRGGDIQYF.

V and J are TRBV9 and TRBJ2-2; D might be TRBD1 (6 bases). Germline CDR1 SGDLS, CDR2 YYNGEE. This CDR3 has 16 residues. V gave up 0 bases and J gave up 7 bases, with 16 bases separating them. The CDR3 here is CASSVGQGIYGGELFF. Here the CDR3 DNA reads TGTGCCAGCAGCGTAGGTCAGGGGATATATGGCGGGGAGCTGTTTTTT.

The rearrangement uses TRBV28 and TRBJ1-1; D is perhaps TRBD1 (6 bases). The V end was cut by 3 bases, the J end by 11 bases, with 19 bases between. The CDR3 consists of 14 residues. Per germline, CDR1 MDHEN and CDR2 SYDVKM. CDR3 loop: CASSFPTGRLGAFF. The CDR3 DNA reads as TGTGCCAGCAGTTTCCCTACAGGGCGGTTAGGGGCTTTCTTT.

The chain employs TRBV7-9 and TRBJ2-7; 13 bases align to TRBD2. CDR1 and CDR2 from the germline V gene are SEHNR and FQNEAQ (reference sequence). This CDR3 has 15 residues. V shed 3 bases, J shed 3 bases, and the junction held 2 bases outside the gene matches. The CDR3 is CASSFRTSGSYEQYF. The CDR3 DNA is TGTGCCAGCAGCTTCCGGACTAGCGGGAGCTACGAGCAGTACTTC.

The V call is TRBV27, the J call TRBJ1-1; D is unclear. Germline-derived CDR1 and CDR2 are MNHEY and SMNVEV (reference sequence). The CDR3 extends over 14 amino acids. V lost 3 bases and J lost 1, with 9 bases in between. The CDR3 spells CASSFYRRNTEAFF. CDR3 bases: TGTGCCAGCAGTTTTTACCGAAGGAACACTGAAGCTTTCTTT.

V gene TRBV27 combines with J gene TRBJ2-7; a weak D match, TRBD1 (6 bases). The germline gives CDR1 MNHEY, CDR2 SMNVEV (reference sequence). V was shortened by 7 bases and J by 0 bases, with 13 bases between the two germline ends. The CDR3 runs 14 residues. The CDR3 sequence is CASKPDRSSYEQYF. Written as DNA, the CDR3 is TGTGCCAGCAAACCTGACAGGAGCTCCTACGAGCAGTACTTC.

The genes are TRBV7-2 and TRBJ2-7, with 8 bases identical to TRBD2. Germline CDR1 SGHTA, CDR2 FQGNSA. After removal of 2 bases from V and 3 bases from J, the junction contained 6 bases not matched to a gene. This CDR3 is 15 amino acids long. The DNA for the CDR3 is TGTGCCAGCAGCTTACATGCGGGAGGTTTCTACGAGCAGTACTTC. Translation gives CASSLHAGGFYEQYF. Looking up the rest from reference TRBV7-2 and TRBJ2-7 gives the full variable domain: GAGVSQSPSNKVTEKGKDVELRCDPISGHTALYWYRQSLGQGLEFLIYFQGNSAPDKSGLPSDRFSAERTGGSVSTLTIQRTQQEDSAVYLCASSLHAGGFYEQYFGPGTRLTVT.

The rearrangement uses TRBV19 and TRBJ2-1; maybe TRBD1 (6 bases). The germline CDR1 and CDR2 sequences are LNHDA and SQIVND (reference sequence). The CDR3 consists of 15 residues. The germline V and J ends were trimmed by 3 bases and 1 base, with 10 bases remaining between them. CDR3 region: CASSIAGESYNEQFF. Here the CDR3 DNA reads TGTGCCAGTAGTATCGCAGGGGAATCCTACAATGAGCAGTTCTTC.

The gene calls are TRBV5-8 and TRBJ1-5; no definite D call. Trimming took off 0 bases at V and 6 bases at J, with 7 bases between the two ends. This CDR3 has 13 residues. CDR1 and CDR2 from the germline V gene are SGHTS and YDEGEE. CDR3 amino acids: CASSLDGSQPQHF. The CDR3 coding sequence is TGTGCCAGCAGCTTGGACGGAAGTCAGCCCCAGCATTTT.

This clone has just one count. CDR3 sequence: CASSLPMGLADQETQYF. The CDR3, as DNA: TGTGCCAGCAGTTTACCAATGGGACTAGCGGATCAAGAGACCCAGTACTTC. The J gene is TRBJ2-5, the V gene TRBV28; 11 bases agree with TRBD2. This CDR3 contains 17 residues. The V and J ends lost 2 bases and 2 bases, in that order; junction bases with no gene match: 7. Per germline, CDR1 MDHEN and CDR2 SYDVKM.

This clone was recorded only once. V usage is TRBV6-6 and J usage is TRBJ1-2, with D tentatively TRBD1 (6 bases). V lost 2 bases to trimming and J lost 7 bases, with 14 bases between them. From germline, CDR1 is MNHNY and CDR2 SVGAGI (reference sequence). The CDR3 totals 14 residues. The CDR3 region is CASSYSVQGSGYTF. The CDR3 nucleotides read TGTGCCAGCAGTTACAGTGTCCAGGGGTCTGGCTACACCTTC.

The chain combines TRBV7-3 with TRBJ1-1; no reliable D call. The length of the CDR3 is 21 residues. Germline V CDR1 and CDR2: SGHTA, FQGTGA. Deletions cut 1 base from V and 7 bases from J, with 34 bases between. DNA for the CDR3: TGTGCCAGCAGCTTAAGGTCCATTGGTCGGCCAAACCGTAATGGGTTGATTGAAGCTTTCTTT. Protein: CASSLRSIGRPNRNGLIEAFF.